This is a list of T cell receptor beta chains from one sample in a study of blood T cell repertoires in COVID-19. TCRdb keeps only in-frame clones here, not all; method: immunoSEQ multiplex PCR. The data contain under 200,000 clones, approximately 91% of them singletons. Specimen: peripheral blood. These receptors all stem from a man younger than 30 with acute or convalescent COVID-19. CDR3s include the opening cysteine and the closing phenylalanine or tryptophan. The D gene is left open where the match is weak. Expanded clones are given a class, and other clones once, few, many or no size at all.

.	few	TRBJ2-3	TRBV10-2	CASSERGIMGQYF	TGCGCCAGCAGTGAGAGGGGGATCATGGGGCAGTATTTT
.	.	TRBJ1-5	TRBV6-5	CASSPANSNQPQHF	TGTGCCAGCAGCCCAGCGAATAGCAATCAGCCCCAGCATTTT
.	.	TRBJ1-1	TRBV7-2	CASSLERGRDAFF	TGTGCCAGCAGCTTAGAAAGGGGCAGGGATGCTTTCTTT
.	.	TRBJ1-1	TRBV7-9	CASSLAPIRGSWTEAFF	TGTGCCAGCAGCTTAGCCCCGATACGGGGGAGTTGGACTGAAGCTTTCTTT
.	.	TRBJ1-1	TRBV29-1	CSVDRGTTGRMNTEAFF	TGCAGCGTTGATAGGGGGACGACAGGTCGCATGAACACTGAAGCTTTCTTT
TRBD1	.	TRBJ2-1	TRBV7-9	CASSFRQGLDEQFF	TGTGCCAGCAGCTTCCGACAGGGGTTAGATGAGCAGTTCTTC
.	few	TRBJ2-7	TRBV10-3	CAISEDRLGEQYF	TGTGCCATCAGTGAAGACAGGCTGGGAGAGCAGTACTTC
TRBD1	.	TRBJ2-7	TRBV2	CANRKTGTYEQYF	TGTGCCAACCGAAAGACAGGGACCTACGAGCAGTACTTC
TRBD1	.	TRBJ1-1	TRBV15	CATSRDRDSENTEAFF	TGTGCCACCAGCAGAGACCGGGACAGCGAGAACACTGAAGCTTTCTTT
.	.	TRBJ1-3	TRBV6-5	CASSYRGIDGNTIYF	TGTGCCAGCAGTTACCGGGGAATCGACGGAAACACCATATATTTT
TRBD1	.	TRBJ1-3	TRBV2	CATRGDRRTGNTIYF	TGTGCCACCCGAGGGGACAGGCGGACTGGAAACACCATATATTTT
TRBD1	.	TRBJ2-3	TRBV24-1	CATSGQGYTDTQYF	TGTGCCACCTCGGGACAGGGGTACACAGATACGCAGTATTTT
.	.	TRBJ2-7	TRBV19	CASSTPGKLYEQYF	TGTGCCAGTAGTACCCCCGGGAAGTTATACGAGCAGTACTTC
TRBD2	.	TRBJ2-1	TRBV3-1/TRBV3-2	CASSRASGYNEQFF	TGTGCCAGCAGCCGGGCTAGCGGATACAATGAGCAGTTCTTC
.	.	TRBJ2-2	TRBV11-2	CASSQGQSNTGELFF	TGTGCCAGCAGCCAAGGACAGTCGAACACCGGGGAGCTGTTTTTT
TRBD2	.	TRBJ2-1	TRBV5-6	CASSYTSGGLYNEQFF	TGTGCCAGCAGCTATACTAGCGGGGGGCTATACAATGAGCAGTTCTTC
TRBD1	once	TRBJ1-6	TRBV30	CAWGQGYSPLHF	TGTGCCTGGGGACAGGGGTATTCACCCCTCCACTTT
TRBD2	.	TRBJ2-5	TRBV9	CASSPMTSGGETQYF	TGTGCCAGCAGCCCGATGACTAGCGGGGGAGAGACCCAGTACTTC
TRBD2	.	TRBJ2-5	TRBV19	CASSITSGRETQYF	TGTGCCAGTAGTATCACCAGCGGGAGAGAGACCCAGTACTTC
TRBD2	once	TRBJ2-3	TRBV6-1	CASSKGLAGVTDTQYF	TGTGCCAGCAGTAAAGGACTAGCGGGAGTAACAGATACGCAGTATTTT
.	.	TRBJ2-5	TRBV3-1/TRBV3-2	CASSQSDASQETQYF	TGTGCCAGCAGCCAATCGGATGCTAGTCAAGAGACCCAGTACTTC
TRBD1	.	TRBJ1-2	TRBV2	CASSEKVQGDGYTF	TGTGCCAGCAGTGAAAAGGTACAGGGGGATGGCTACACCTTC
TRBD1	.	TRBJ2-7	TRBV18	CASSPSGGIYEQYF	TGTGCCAGCTCCCCATCAGGGGGCATATACGAGCAGTACTTC
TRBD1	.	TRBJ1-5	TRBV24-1	CATSDPDETGAGNQPQHF	TGTGCCACCAGTGATCCAGACGAGACAGGGGCTGGCAATCAGCCCCAGCATTTT
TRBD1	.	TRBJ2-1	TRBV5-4	CASRPGTGPSNEQFF	TGTGCCAGCAGACCGGGGACAGGCCCTAGCAATGAGCAGTTCTTC
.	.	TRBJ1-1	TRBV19	CASSMRDRVTEAFF	TGTGCCAGTAGTATGCGGGACCGCGTCACTGAAGCTTTCTTT
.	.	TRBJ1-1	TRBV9	CASSVEGRGSTEAFF	TGTGCCAGCAGCGTAGAGGGCAGGGGTTCCACTGAAGCTTTCTTT
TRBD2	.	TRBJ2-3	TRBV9	CASGRDFTMGDTQYF	TGTGCCAGCGGGAGGGATTTCACCATGGGAGATACGCAGTATTTT
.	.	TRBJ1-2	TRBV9	CASTSRGIGYGPDTF	TGTGCCAGCACCTCGAGGGGGATAGGCTACGGTCCAGACACCTTC
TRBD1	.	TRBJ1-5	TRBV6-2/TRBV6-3	CASSRRGQGAHQPQHF	TGTGCCAGCAGTCGACGGGGACAGGGGGCCCATCAGCCCCAGCATTTT
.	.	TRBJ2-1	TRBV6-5	CASSYSNTRYNEQFF	TGTGCCAGCAGTTACTCGAATACTAGATACAATGAGCAGTTCTTC